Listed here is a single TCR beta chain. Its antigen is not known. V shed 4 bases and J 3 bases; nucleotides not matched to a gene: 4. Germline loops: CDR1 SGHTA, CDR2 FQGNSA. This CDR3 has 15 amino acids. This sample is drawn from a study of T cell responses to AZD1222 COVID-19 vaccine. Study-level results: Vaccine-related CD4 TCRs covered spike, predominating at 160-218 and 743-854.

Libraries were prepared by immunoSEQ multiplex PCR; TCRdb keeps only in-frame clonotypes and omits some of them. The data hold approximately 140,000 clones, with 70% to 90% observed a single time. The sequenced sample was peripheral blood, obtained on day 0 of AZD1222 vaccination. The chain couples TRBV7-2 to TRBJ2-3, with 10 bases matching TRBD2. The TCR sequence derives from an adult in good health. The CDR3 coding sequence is TGTGCCAGCAGCTATAGCGGGGGGTCGACAGATACGCAGTATTTT. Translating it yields CASSYSGGSTDTQYF. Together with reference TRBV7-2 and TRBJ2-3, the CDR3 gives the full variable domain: GAGVSQSPSNKVTEKGKDVELRCDPISGHTALYWYRQSLGQGLEFLIYFQGNSAPDKSGLPSDRFSAERTGGSVSTLTIQRTQQEDSAVYLCASSYSGGSTDTQYFGPGTRLTVL.